The present TCR beta chain was sequenced within a study of T-cell memory formation after mild COVID-19. Study overall: Each donor largely had its own TCR clusters. Study outcomes and limitations: Clones contracting day 15 to 85 were balanced CD4/CD8; later expanders leaned CD4+. Confirmation was lacking for SARS-CoV-2 specificity of second-wave clones that peaked on day 37. Memory cells collected pre-infection included some clones that later responded, suggesting cross-reactive memory joined.

Comment on this clonotype: Its antigen is still unknown.

Each CDR3 protein is one row after TCRdb ran MiXCR on the 5' RACE reads. This table has approximately 210,000 distinct CDR3 sequences, roughly 27% appearing once. The junction had 9 bases not matched to a gene; V was cut back by 2 bases and J by 9 bases. CDR3 size: 15 residues. This sequence was found in an adult woman who had mild COVID-19 (a few samples of this study predate the infection). Cell type and time point are not known. The specimen was PBMCs or a T cell subset sorted from them (not recorded which). The V call is TRBV12-3 or TRBV12-4, the J call TRBJ2-1; 8 nucleotides line up with TRBD1. CDR3 residues: CASSLKVSGGGEQFF. As DNA, the CDR3 is TGTGCCAGCAGTTTAAAGGTGTCAGGGGGCGGTGAGCAGTTCTTC.